The T cell receptor (beta chain) described here comes from a study of control samples from healthy donors and cancer patients. Measured with immunoSEQ multiplex PCR; TCRdb has only the in-frame clones, and not every one. The repertoire holds more than 110,000 clones, 80% to 90% seen once, with 8.5% to 9.5% in the top ten. The V and J ends lost 6 bases and 3 bases respectively, with 9 bases between them. The CDR3 has 13 amino acids. CDR1 is SNHLY, CDR2 FYNNEI, per germline. The sequenced material came from blood. The receptor was derived from a woman aged 25-40 years in good health. The V call is TRBV2, the J call TRBJ1-3; D remains unclear. Here the CDR3 reads CASSQDVGNTIYF. The CDR3 DNA reads as TGTGCCAGCAGCCAGGACGTTGGAAACACCATATATTTT.